Listed below are T cell receptor beta chains from one sample, sequenced in a study of vaccination effects on CD4 cells after COVID-19. The repertoire was sequenced with immunoSEQ multiplex PCR; TCRdb's copy has only in-frame clones and lacks some. The sample carries over 10,000 clones, around 78% recorded once. The antigens for these receptors are not known. Sequences were derived from CD4+ T cells from PBMCs cultured with HCoV-NL63 spike peptides, sampled after COVID-19 vaccination. All receptors come from a human donor who had a prior SARS-CoV-2 infection. The CDR3 runs from the conserved cysteine through the conserved F or W. D genes are given only for firm matches. Clone size is given for some rows only: seen once, a few or many times, or a class if the clone is expanded.

clone_size | d_call | j_call | v_call | cdr3_aa | cdr3_nt
. | . | TRBJ2-6 | TRBV7-8 | CASSPPLLAAFSGANVLTF | TGTGCCAGCAGCCCCCCACTTTTGGCGGCGTTCTCTGGGGCCAACGTCCTGACTTTC
once | . | TRBJ1-2 | TRBV5-6 | CASSQGRGYGYTF | TGTGCCAGCAGCCAGGGGAGGGGGTATGGCTACACCTTC
. | . | TRBJ1-1 | TRBV30 | CAWSVGATLNTEAFF | TGTGCCTGGAGTGTAGGGGCAACATTGAACACTGAAGCTTTCTTT
. | TRBD1 | TRBJ1-2 | TRBV19 | CASSRTRQGAYGYTF | TGTGCCAGTAGCAGGACCCGACAGGGGGCCTATGGCTACACCTTC
. | . | TRBJ2-3 | TRBV30 | CAWSVVLSTDTQYF | TGTGCCTGGAGTGTGGTACTTTCCACAGATACGCAGTATTTT
. | . | TRBJ2-5 | TRBV5-5 | CASSFSPGETQYF | TGTGCCAGCAGCTTCAGCCCCGGAGAGACCCAGTACTTC
. | . | TRBJ2-6 | TRBV4-1 | CASSQAVSGANVLTF | TGCGCCAGCAGCCAAGCTGTGTCTGGGGCCAACGTCCTGACTTTC
. | . | TRBJ1-1 | TRBV3-1/TRBV3-2 | CASSQDIGGANTEAFF | TGTGCCAGCAGCCAAGATATTGGGGGTGCGAACACTGAAGCTTTCTTT
few | TRBD1 | TRBJ2-7 | TRBV4-3 | CASSQEAGQGMGQYF | TGCGCCAGCAGCCAAGAGGCGGGACAGGGAATGGGGCAGTACTTC
. | . | TRBJ2-1 | TRBV9 | CASSPQLGNEQFF | TGTGCCAGCAGCCCGCAGTTGGGCAATGAGCAGTTCTTC
. | . | TRBJ2-7 | TRBV6-5 | CASTIQGYEQYF | TGTGCCAGCACTATACAGGGCTACGAGCAGTACTTC
. | . | TRBJ2-3 | TRBV5-4 | CASSPLVSDTQYF | TGTGCCAGCAGCCCGCTAGTTTCAGATACGCAGTATTTT
. | . | TRBJ2-3 | TRBV4-3 | CASSQDPRGTDTQYF | TGCGCCAGCAGCCAAGATCCTAGAGGCACAGATACGCAGTATTTT
. | . | TRBJ2-3 | TRBV2 | CASRGGASTDTQYF | TGTGCCAGCAGGGGGGGGGCTAGCACAGATACGCAGTATTTT
. | . | TRBJ2-5 | TRBV4-1 | CASSHDNQETQYF | TGCGCCAGCAGCCACGATAACCAAGAGACCCAGTACTTC
. | . | TRBJ1-6 | TRBV21-1 | CASIIKGRTALNSPLHF | TGTGCCAGTATAATAAAGGGGAGGACGGCCCTTAATTCACCCCTCCACTTT
few | TRBD2 | TRBJ2-3 | TRBV24-1 | CATGKTSGPHTQYF | TGTGCCACCGGTAAGACTAGCGGCCCTCATACGCAGTATTTT
. | TRBD1 | TRBJ1-6 | TRBV11-2 | CASSHSTGQGGSPLHF | TGTGCCAGCAGCCACTCAACGGGACAGGGAGGTTCACCCCTCCACTTT
. | . | TRBJ2-3 | TRBV6-5 | CASQFPGLADTQYF | TGTGCCAGCCAATTCCCGGGGTTGGCAGATACGCAGTATTTT
once | TRBD1 | TRBJ1-1 | TRBV2 | CASSAGQGFAEAFF | TGTGCCAGCAGCGCGGGACAGGGGTTCGCTGAAGCTTTCTTT
. | . | TRBJ1-1 | TRBV25-1 | CASSAPGQRNTEAFF | TGTGCCAGCAGTGCGCCCGGACAGAGAAACACTGAAGCTTTCTTT
. | TRBD1 | TRBJ2-7 | TRBV2 | CASSGTGNYEQYF | TGTGCCAGCAGTGGGACAGGGAACTACGAGCAGTACTTC
. | TRBD2 | TRBJ2-5 | TRBV6-2/TRBV6-3 | CASSYRLAGEETQYF | TGTGCCAGCAGTTACCGTCTAGCGGGAGAAGAGACCCAGTACTTC
. | . | TRBJ1-2 | TRBV7-8 | CASSGNGVYGYTF | TGTGCCAGCAGCGGTAATGGGGTCTATGGCTACACCTTC
. | . | TRBJ1-1 | TRBV5-1 | CASSLEGRGGTEAFF | TGCGCCAGCAGCTTGGAAGGTAGGGGGGGCACTGAAGCTTTCTTT
. | TRBD2 | TRBJ2-5 | TRBV7-9 | CASSPRTSGPTQETQYF | TGTGCCAGCAGCCCGCGGACTAGCGGACCAACCCAAGAGACCCAGTACTTC
. | . | TRBJ2-5 | TRBV7-2 | CASSQDPGRLGGQETQYF | TGTGCCAGCAGCCAAGACCCGGGGCGACTCGGAGGCCAAGAGACCCAGTACTTC
. | TRBD2 | TRBJ2-3 | TRBV24-1 | CATSDFSGRAEDTQYF | TGTGCCACCAGTGATTTTTCCGGGAGGGCCGAAGATACGCAGTATTTT
. | TRBD2 | TRBJ2-1 | TRBV27 | CASSSWTSGDNEQFF | TGTGCCAGCAGTTCTTGGACTAGCGGGGACAATGAGCAGTTCTTC
once | . | TRBJ2-7 | TRBV5-1 | CASSLGYEQYF | TGCGCCAGCAGCTTGGGATACGAGCAGTACTTC
. | . | TRBJ2-5 | TRBV24-1 | CATSDPRTAVETQYF | TGTGCCACCAGTGATCCCCGGACCGCGGTGGAGACCCAGTACTTC
. | TRBD2 | TRBJ2-3 | TRBV3-1/TRBV3-2 | CASSLRLAGESTDTQYF | TGTGCCAGCAGCCTTAGACTAGCGGGAGAATCTACAGATACGCAGTATTTT
few | . | TRBJ2-1 | TRBV9 | CASSTSGGSYNEQFF | TGTGCCAGCAGCACAAGCGGAGGCTCCTACAATGAGCAGTTCTTC
. | . | TRBJ1-1 | TRBV3-1/TRBV3-2 | CASSQVRGGEAFF | TGTGCCAGCAGCCAAGTTCGGGGCGGTGAAGCTTTCTTT
. | . | TRBJ1-5 | TRBV2 | CASSEDEEYSNQPQHF | TGTGCCAGCAGTGAAGACGAGGAATATAGCAATCAGCCCCAGCATTTT
. | . | TRBJ1-2 | TRBV3-1/TRBV3-2 | CASSPDGWNYGYTF | TGTGCCAGCAGCCCTGACGGGTGGAACTATGGCTACACCTTC
. | TRBD1 | TRBJ2-7 | TRBV9 | CASSASGTGVSEQYF | TGTGCCAGCAGCGCCTCCGGGACAGGGGTTTCCGAGCAGTACTTC
few | TRBD1 | TRBJ2-1 | TRBV5-4 | CASSFDRGTYNEQFF | TGTGCCAGCAGCTTCGACAGGGGGACCTACAATGAGCAGTTCTTC
. | TRBD1 | TRBJ2-3 | TRBV19 | CASRDRGSSDTQYF | TGTGCCAGTCGGGACAGGGGGAGTTCAGATACGCAGTATTTT
. | . | TRBJ2-2 | TRBV9 | CASSPRTDVTGELFF | TGTGCCAGCAGCCCCAGGACAGATGTCACCGGGGAGCTGTTTTTT
. | . | TRBJ2-7 | TRBV27 | CASGLWGYEQYF | TGTGCCAGCGGGTTATGGGGGTACGAGCAGTACTTC
once | . | TRBJ1-1 | TRBV14 | CASSQTTVSTEAFF | TGTGCCAGCAGCCAAACGACAGTGAGCACTGAAGCTTTCTTT
few | . | TRBJ2-7 | TRBV2 | CASSGGTTGSLYEQYF | TGTGCCAGCAGTGGAGGAACGACAGGATCTCTGTACGAGCAGTACTTC
. | TRBD2 | TRBJ2-1 | TRBV30 | CAWSDRGDEQFF | TGTGCCTGGAGCGACCGGGGGGATGAGCAGTTCTTC